Listed below are T cell receptor beta chains from one sample, sequenced in a study of OX40 agonist ivuxolimab in advanced cancers. Produced via immunoSEQ multiplex PCR; TCRdb's table is partial and in-frame only. The sample shows approximately 70,000 clones, approximately 83% of them seen only once. Sample: CD4+ or CD8+ T cells sorted from blood, taken in a trial of the OX40 agonist ivuxolimab. Receptors were obtained from an adult with an advanced solid tumor such as melanoma, head and neck, liver or kidney cancer. CDR3s include the opening cysteine and the closing phenylalanine or tryptophan. Size tells how often a clone was seen (once, few, many) or the class of an expanded clone, and some rows leave it out.

clone size	J gene	V gene	CDR3 length	CDR3 protein
NA	TRBJ2-2	TRBV5-1	17	CASSLALAGGRGGELFF
once	TRBJ2-3	TRBV11-3	13	CASSTGGFDTQYF
few	TRBJ2-2	TRBV6-5	15	CASSYDNRNTGELFF
NA	TRBJ2-4	TRBV2	17	CASRGGGQALKKDIQYF
NA	TRBJ1-1	TRBV5-1	15	CASSPVGGLNTEAFF
NA	TRBJ2-3	TRBV20-1	10	CSARQVSQYF
NA	TRBJ2-1	TRBV14	13	CASSSDGYGEQFF
NA	TRBJ1-6	TRBV6-5	13	CASSYRVESPLHF
NA	TRBJ2-1	TRBV5-1	14	CASSLGLANNEQFF
NA	TRBJ2-2	TRBV4-2	15	CASSPGTANTGELFF
NA	TRBJ1-5	TRBV7-8	13	CASSLQGAQPQHF
few	TRBJ2-2	TRBV6-6	16	CASSYLTGDGTGELFF
NA	TRBJ2-3	TRBV19	14	CASSRRYSTDTQYF
NA	TRBJ2-7	TRBV6-5	13	CASRLTTGNEQYF
NA	TRBJ2-3	TRBV23-1	13	CASTETFRHTQYF
NA	TRBJ1-2	TRBV6-6	15	CASSTDSLANYGYTF
NA	TRBJ2-5	TRBV5-6	14	CASIKQGAGETQYF
NA	TRBJ2-5	TRBV5-1	14	CASREAGGQETQYF
NA	TRBJ2-5	TRBV5-5	15	CASSLGNLLEETQYF
once	TRBJ1-5	TRBV27	14	CASSRTDSNQPQHF
NA	TRBJ2-5	TRBV5-1	15	CASSPLGRGEETQYF
NA	TRBJ1-6	TRBV6-1	14	CASRDSPLSSPLHF
NA	TRBJ1-3	TRBV6-6	14	CASSPTASGNTIYF
once	TRBJ2-7	TRBV2	13	CASSVGASYEQYF
NA	TRBJ1-6	TRBV2	14	CASSAQGAVSPLHF
NA	TRBJ1-1	TRBV6-1	13	CASSEQGNTEAFF
NA	TRBJ1-3	TRBV7-8	15	CASSFVQGAGNTIYF
NA	TRBJ1-5	TRBV7-8	13	CASSFAPGQPQHF
NA	TRBJ1-4	TRBV6-5	14	CASSFRKTNEKLFF
NA	TRBJ2-5	TRBV19	15	CASQSGGPGRETQYF
NA	TRBJ2-7	TRBV6-5	15	CASSYFAVSSYEQYF
NA	TRBJ2-1	TRBV27	14	CASSFLTGKYEQFF
once	TRBJ2-7	TRBV5-1	14	CASSPGTATYEQYF
NA	TRBJ2-5	TRBV5-1	15	CASKTGGGSQETQYF